These 6 T cell receptor beta chains share one sample of origin, sequenced in a study of blood T cell repertoires in COVID-19. Produced via immunoSEQ multiplex PCR; TCRdb's table is partial and in-frame only. In the table there are 88,000 or so clones, about 80% of which are singletons. What was sequenced was peripheral blood. These receptor sequences come from a man at least 80 years old with acute or convalescent COVID-19.

J is TRBJ2-3 and V is TRBV18; D may be TRBD2 (5 bases). Germline V gene lookup returns CDR1 KGHSH and CDR2 LQKENI. The CDR3 spans 16 residues. Trimming shortened V by 0 bases and J by 5 bases, and 15 bases separated the two germline ends. The CDR3 nucleotides are TGTGCCAGCTCACCACCGGGCAGAGGGTATAAAGATACGCAGTATTTT. Translation gives CASSPPGRGYKDTQYF.

The chain joins TRBV7-3 to TRBJ2-3; D is possibly TRBD2 (6 bases). CDR1 SGHTA and CDR2 FQGTGA come from the germline V gene. V was shortened by 5 bases and J by 2 bases, with 26 bases between the two germline ends. The CDR3 is 19 residues long. For the CDR3, the DNA is TGTGCCAGCAGCCCGAGAGGGCCCTCAGCGGGTTATATCACAGATACGCAGTATTTT. This gives the protein CASSPRGPSAGYITDTQYF. The whole variable domain, filled in from reference TRBV7-3 and TRBJ2-3, reads GAGVSQTPSNKVTEKGKYVELRCDPISGHTALYWYRQSLGQGPEFLIYFQGTGAADDSGLPNDRFFAVRPEGSVSTLKIQRTERGDSAVYLCASSPRGPSAGYITDTQYFGPGTRLTVL.

A single count supports this clone. CDR3 nucleotides: TGTGCCAGTAGTTGGGACAGGGGGAATCAGCCCCAGCATTTT. As protein: CASSWDRGNQPQHF. The chain employs TRBV19 and TRBJ1-5, with 11 positions matching TRBD1. The length of the CDR3 is 14 residues. Germline lookup yields CDR1 LNHDA and CDR2 SQIVND (reference sequence). The V segment lost 5 bases and the J segment 4 bases; nucleotides outside the gene matches: 1. The full variable domain, its missing parts supplied by reference TRBV19 and TRBJ1-5, is DGGITQSPKYLFRKEGQNVTLSCEQNLNHDAMYWYRQDPGQGLRLIYYSQIVNDFQKGDIAEGYSVSREKKESFPLTVTSAQKNPTAFYLCASSWDRGNQPQHFGDGTRLSIL.

CDR3: CASSLGTGNNNEQFF. The CDR3, as DNA: TGCGCCAGCAGCTTAGGGACAGGGAACAACAATGAGCAGTTCTTC. The rearrangement joins TRBV5-1 to TRBJ2-1; TRBD1 agrees at 9 bases. The CDR3 length is 15 residues. The V and J ends lost 2 bases and 5 bases, in that order; junction bases with no gene match: 5. Germline CDR1 SGHRS, CDR2 YFSETQ.

V is TRBV5-1 and J is TRBJ1-4, with D unresolved. The CDR3 has 13 residues. V lost 0 bases and J lost 8, with 8 bases in between. Germline CDR1 reads SGHRS; CDR2 reads YFSETQ. CDR3 nucleotides: TGCGCCAGCAGCTTGGCCGGGGAGGAAAAACTGTTTTTT. Protein sequence: CASSLAGEEKLFF.

J is TRBJ2-1 and V is TRBV11-3, with 12 bases identical to TRBD2. Germline V gives CDR1 SGHNT, CDR2 YENEEA. V shed 1 base, J shed 5 bases, and the junction held 6 bases outside the gene matches. The CDR3 is 17 residues long. The CDR3 region is CASSLGTTSGGDNEQFF. Here the CDR3 DNA reads TGTGCCAGCAGCTTAGGGACGACTAGCGGGGGAGACAATGAGCAGTTCTTC. The variable domain in full, with the rest retrieved from reference TRBV11-3 and TRBJ2-1, is EAGVVQSPRYKIIEKKQPVAFWCNPISGHNTLYWYLQNLGQGPELLIRYENEEAVDDSQLPKDRFSAERLKGVDSTLKIQPAELGDSAVYLCASSLGTTSGGDNEQFFGPGTRLTVL.